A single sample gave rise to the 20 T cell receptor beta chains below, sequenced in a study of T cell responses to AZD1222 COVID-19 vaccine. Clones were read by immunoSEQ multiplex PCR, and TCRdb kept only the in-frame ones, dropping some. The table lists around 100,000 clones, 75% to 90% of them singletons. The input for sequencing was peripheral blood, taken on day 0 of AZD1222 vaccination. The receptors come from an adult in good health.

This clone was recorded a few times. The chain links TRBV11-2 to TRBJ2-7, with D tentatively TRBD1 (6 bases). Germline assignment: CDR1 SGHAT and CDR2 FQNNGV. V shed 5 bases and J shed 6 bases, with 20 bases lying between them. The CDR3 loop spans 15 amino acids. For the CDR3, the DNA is TGTGCCAGCAGCCCCCGGACAGAACCATCTACCGAGCAGTACTTC. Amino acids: CASSPRTEPSTEQYF.

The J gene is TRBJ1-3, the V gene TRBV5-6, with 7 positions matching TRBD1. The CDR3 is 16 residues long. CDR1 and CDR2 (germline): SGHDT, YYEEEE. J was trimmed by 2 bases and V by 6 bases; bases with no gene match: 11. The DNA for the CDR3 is TGTGCCAGCACCCTACTCGGGACAGCTACTGGAAACACCATATATTTT. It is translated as CASTLLGTATGNTIYF.

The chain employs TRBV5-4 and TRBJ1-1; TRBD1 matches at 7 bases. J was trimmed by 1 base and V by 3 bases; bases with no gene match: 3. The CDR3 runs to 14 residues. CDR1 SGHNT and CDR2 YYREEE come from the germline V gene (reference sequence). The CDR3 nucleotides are TGTGCCAGCAGCTCCGACAGGGCGAACACTGAAGCTTTCTTT. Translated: CASSSDRANTEAFF.

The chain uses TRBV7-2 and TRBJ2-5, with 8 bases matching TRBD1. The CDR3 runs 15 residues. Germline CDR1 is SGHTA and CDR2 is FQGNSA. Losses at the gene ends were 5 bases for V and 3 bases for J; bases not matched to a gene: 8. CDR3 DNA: TGTGCCAGCAGCCCTAGGGGGACAGGCGAAGAGACCCAGTACTTC. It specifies CASSPRGTGEETQYF.

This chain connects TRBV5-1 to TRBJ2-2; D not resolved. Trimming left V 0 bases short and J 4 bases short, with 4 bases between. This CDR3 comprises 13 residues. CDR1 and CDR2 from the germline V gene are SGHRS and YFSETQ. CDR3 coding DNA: TGCGCCAGCAGCTTGGAACCCACCGGGGAGCTGTTTTTT. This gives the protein CASSLEPTGELFF.

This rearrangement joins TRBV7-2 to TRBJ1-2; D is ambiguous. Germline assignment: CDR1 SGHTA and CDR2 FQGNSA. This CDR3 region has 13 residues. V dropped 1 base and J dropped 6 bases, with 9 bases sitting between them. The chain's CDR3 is CASSLGPGDGYTF. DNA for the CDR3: TGTGCCAGCAGCTTAGGCCCGGGTGATGGCTACACCTTC.

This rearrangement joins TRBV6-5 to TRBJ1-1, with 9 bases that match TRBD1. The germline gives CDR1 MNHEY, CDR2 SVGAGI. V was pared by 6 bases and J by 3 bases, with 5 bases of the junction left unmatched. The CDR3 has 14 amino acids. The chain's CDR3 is CASSRTGAHTEAFF. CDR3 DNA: TGTGCCAGCAGCCGGACAGGGGCGCACACTGAAGCTTTCTTT.

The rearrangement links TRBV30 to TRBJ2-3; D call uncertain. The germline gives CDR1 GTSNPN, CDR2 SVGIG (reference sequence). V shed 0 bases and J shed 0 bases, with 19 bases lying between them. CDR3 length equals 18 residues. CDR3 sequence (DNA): TGTGCCTGGAGTGTAAGGCTACTCCACTTAGCCAGCACAGATACGCAGTATTTT. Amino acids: CAWSVRLLHLASTDTQYF.

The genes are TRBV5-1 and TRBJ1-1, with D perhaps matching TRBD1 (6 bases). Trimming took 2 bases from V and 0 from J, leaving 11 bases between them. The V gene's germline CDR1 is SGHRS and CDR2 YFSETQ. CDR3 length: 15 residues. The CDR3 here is CASSLTGTLNTEAFF. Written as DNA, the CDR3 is TGCGCCAGCAGCTTAACCGGGACATTGAACACTGAAGCTTTCTTT.

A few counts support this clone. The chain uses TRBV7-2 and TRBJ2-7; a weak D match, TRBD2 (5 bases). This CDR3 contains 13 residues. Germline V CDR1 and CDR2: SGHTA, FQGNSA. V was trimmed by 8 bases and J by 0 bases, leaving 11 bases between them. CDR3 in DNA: TGTGCCAGCGGAGCGGTCGTCTCCTACGAGCAGTACTTC. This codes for CASGAVVSYEQYF.

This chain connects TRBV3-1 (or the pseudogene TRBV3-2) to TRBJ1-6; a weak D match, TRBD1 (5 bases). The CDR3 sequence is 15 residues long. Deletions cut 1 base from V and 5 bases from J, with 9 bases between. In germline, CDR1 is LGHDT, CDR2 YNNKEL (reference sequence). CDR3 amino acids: CASSQAGNHNSPLHF. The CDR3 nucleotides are TGTGCCAGCAGCCAAGCAGGGAATCATAATTCACCCCTCCACTTT.

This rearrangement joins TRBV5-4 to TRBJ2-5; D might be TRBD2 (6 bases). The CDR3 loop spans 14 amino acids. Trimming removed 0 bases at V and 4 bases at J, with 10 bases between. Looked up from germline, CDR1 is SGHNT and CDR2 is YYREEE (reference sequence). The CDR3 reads CASSLERAAETQYF. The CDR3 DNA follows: TGTGCCAGCAGCTTGGAGCGGGCGGCAGAGACCCAGTACTTC.

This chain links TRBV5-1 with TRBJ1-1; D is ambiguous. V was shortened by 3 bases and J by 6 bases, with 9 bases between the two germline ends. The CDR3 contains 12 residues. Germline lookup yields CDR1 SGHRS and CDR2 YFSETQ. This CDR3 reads CASSSEGPEAFF. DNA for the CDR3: TGCGCCAGCAGCTCGGAGGGTCCTGAAGCTTTCTTT.

The CDR3 protein is CASSLRPVTSGGASDTQYF. The DNA of the CDR3 is TGTGCCAGCAGCCTAAGGCCCGTAACTAGCGGGGGGGCGTCAGATACGCAGTATTTT. The gene calls are TRBV7-3 and TRBJ2-3; 13 nucleotides agree with TRBD2. The CDR3 sequence is 19 residues long. V lost 5 bases and J lost 4; bases outside the gene matches: 15. The germline V gene encodes CDR1 SGHTA and CDR2 FQGTGA.

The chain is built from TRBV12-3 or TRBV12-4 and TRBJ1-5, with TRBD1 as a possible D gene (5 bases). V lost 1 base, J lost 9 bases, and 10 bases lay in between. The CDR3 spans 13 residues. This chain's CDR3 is CASSLDIGTPQHF. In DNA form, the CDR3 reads TGTGCCAGCAGTTTAGACATCGGGACGCCCCAGCATTTT.

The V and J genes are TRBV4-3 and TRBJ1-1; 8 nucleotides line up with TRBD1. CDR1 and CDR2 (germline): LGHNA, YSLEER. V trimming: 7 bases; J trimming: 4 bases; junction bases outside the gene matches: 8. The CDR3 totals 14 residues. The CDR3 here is CASKDRVKGTEAFF. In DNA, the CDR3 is TGCGCCAGCAAGGACAGGGTGAAGGGCACTGAAGCTTTCTTT.

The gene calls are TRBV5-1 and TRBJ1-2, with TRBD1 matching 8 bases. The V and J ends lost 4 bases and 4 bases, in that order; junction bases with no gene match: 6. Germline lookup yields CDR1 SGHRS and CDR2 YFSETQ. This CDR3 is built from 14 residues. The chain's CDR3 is CASSPGQGTYGYTF. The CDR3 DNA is TGCGCCAGCAGCCCCGGACAGGGAACCTATGGCTACACCTTC.

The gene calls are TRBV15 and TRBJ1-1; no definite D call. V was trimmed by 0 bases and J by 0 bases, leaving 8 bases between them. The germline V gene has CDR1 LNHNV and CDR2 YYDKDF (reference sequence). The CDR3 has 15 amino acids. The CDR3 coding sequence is TGTGCCACCAGCAGAGATCCCGACATGAACACTGAAGCTTTCTTT. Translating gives CATSRDPDMNTEAFF.

The DNA for the CDR3 is TGTGCCAGTAGTACCCCGCGCGGGCCTCCCGGGGAGCTGTTTTTT. It yields the protein CASSTPRGPPGELFF. V gene TRBV19 combines with J gene TRBJ2-2; D is possibly TRBD2 (5 bases). V lost 4 bases and J 6 bases, leaving 15 bases between the germline ends. The CDR3 has 15 residues. The V gene's germline CDR1 is LNHDA and CDR2 SQIVND (reference sequence).

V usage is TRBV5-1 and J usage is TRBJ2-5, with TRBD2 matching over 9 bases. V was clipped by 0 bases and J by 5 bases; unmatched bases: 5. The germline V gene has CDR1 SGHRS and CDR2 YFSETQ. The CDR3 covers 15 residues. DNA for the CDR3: TGCGCCAGCAGCTTGGCAGGACTAGCGTTTGAGACCCAGTACTTC. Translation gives CASSLAGLAFETQYF.